The 12 T cell receptor beta chains reported below all come from one sample, sequenced in a study of monozygotic twins with inflammatory bowel disease. TCRdb re-called the 5' RACE reads; one entry per CDR3 protein, DNA not given. The table for this sample gives about 150,000 distinct CDR3 sequences. The sequenced sample consisted of blood. Source of these receptors: a human donor with ulcerative colitis or Crohn's disease, or a healthy co-twin of an affected twin (not recorded which).

The chain uses TRBV5-5 and TRBJ1-5. Germline V CDR1 and CDR2: SGHKS, YYEKEE (reference sequence). The CDR3 has 14 residues. The CDR3 protein is CASGAGGSNQPQHF.

The J gene is TRBJ1-5, the V gene TRBV6-1; TCRdb indicates TRBD1, and absent DNA this call remains unverified. Germline CDR1 MNHNS, CDR2 SASEGT. The CDR3 is made up of 17 amino acids. CDR3 sequence reads: CASSLTWGSYSNQPQHF.

The genes are TRBV2 and TRBJ1-2. Germline assignment: CDR1 SNHLY and CDR2 FYNNEI. The CDR3 extends over 12 amino acids. CDR3 amino acids: CASGGPDYGYTF.

This sequence joins TRBV28 and TRBJ1-6; TCRdb lists TRBD1, though no DNA is available to test this call. The germline V gene encodes CDR1 MDHEN and CDR2 SYDVKM. This CDR3 comprises 15 residues. The CDR3 loop is CASISPGRYNSPLHF.

The chain employs TRBV20-1 and TRBJ2-5; the TCRdb D gene call, TRBD2, has no DNA to confirm it. The CDR3 runs to 12 residues. Germline CDR1 and CDR2: DFQATT and SNEGSKA (reference sequence). CDR3: CSASLLKETQYF.

The V gene is TRBV7-9, the J gene TRBJ2-6; TCRdb calls TRBD1, which cannot be checked without DNA. The CDR3 length is 16 residues. Germline CDR1 reads SEHNR; CDR2 reads FQNEAQ (reference sequence). The CDR3 reads CASSLSGRSGANVLTF.

This chain connects TRBV27 to TRBJ1-6; TCRdb's D call, TRBD1, is unchecked because there is no DNA. CDR3 size: 14 residues. Per germline, CDR1 MNHEY and CDR2 SMNVEV (reference sequence). The CDR3 protein is CASSTPGPPYPLHF.

The V and J genes are TRBV7-2 and TRBJ1-4. The CDR3 is 15 amino acids. CDR1 is SGHTA, CDR2 FQGNSA, per germline. CDR3 in amino acids: CASSLEGRINEKLFF. Together with reference TRBV7-2 and TRBJ1-4, the CDR3 gives the full variable domain: GAGVSQSPSNKVTEKGKDVELRCDPISGHTALYWYRQSLGQGLEFLIYFQGNSAPDKSGLPSDRFSAERTGGSVSTLTIQRTQQEDSAVYLCASSLEGRINEKLFFGSGTQLSVL.

The chain couples TRBV20-1 to TRBJ2-2; checking the TCRdb D call of TRBD2 is not possible without DNA. The CDR3 runs 14 residues. Germline loops: CDR1 DFQATT, CDR2 SNEGSKA (reference sequence). This CDR3 is CSAGRAWDTGELFF.

This sequence joins TRBV28 and TRBJ1-5; TCRdb selects TRBD1, and the lack of DNA leaves this call unchecked. This CDR3 has 16 residues. Looked up from germline, CDR1 is MDHEN and CDR2 is SYDVKM. CDR3 residues: CASSLFGGIGNQPQHF.

J is TRBJ1-5 and V is TRBV27; TCRdb returns TRBD1, unconfirmable since there is no DNA. This CDR3 has 13 residues. The germline V gene encodes CDR1 MNHEY and CDR2 SMNVEV (reference sequence). The CDR3 region is CASSLSGGQPQHF.

The chain employs TRBV11-2 and TRBJ1-6. Germline V gene data show CDR1 as SGHAT and CDR2 as FQNNGV. This CDR3 is 17 amino acids long. The chain's CDR3 is CASSFAAGSSYNSPLHF. The entire variable domain, with the rest obtained from reference TRBV11-2 and TRBJ1-6, is as follows: EAGVAQSPRYKIIEKRQSVAFWCNPISGHATLYWYQQILGQGPKLLIQFQNNGVVDDSQLPKDRFSAERLKGVDSTLKIQPAKLEDSAVYLCASSFAAGSSYNSPLHFGNGTRLTVT.